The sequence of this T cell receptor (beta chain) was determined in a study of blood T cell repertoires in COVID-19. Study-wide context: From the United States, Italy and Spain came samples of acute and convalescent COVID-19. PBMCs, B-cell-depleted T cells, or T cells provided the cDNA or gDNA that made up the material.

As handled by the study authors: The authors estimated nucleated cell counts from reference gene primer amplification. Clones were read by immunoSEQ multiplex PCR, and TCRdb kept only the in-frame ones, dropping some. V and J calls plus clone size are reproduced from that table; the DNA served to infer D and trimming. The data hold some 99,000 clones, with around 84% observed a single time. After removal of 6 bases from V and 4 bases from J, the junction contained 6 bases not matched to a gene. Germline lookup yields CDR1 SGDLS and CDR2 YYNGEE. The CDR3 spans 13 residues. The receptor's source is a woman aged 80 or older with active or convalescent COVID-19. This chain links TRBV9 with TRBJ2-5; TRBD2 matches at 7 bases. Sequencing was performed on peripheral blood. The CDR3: CASTGGSAETQYF. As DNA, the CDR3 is TGTGCCAGCACCGGCGGGAGTGCAGAGACCCAGTACTTC.